Below, 30 T cell receptor beta chains from the same sample are listed, as sequenced in a study of T cell repertoires in ileal Crohn's disease. Clones were sequenced by immunoSEQ multiplex PCR, and TCRdb holds only the in-frame ones, with some missing. The top ten clones hold around 0.83% of a sample with around 5,700 clones, 85% to 90% of them seen once. Before sorting, lamina propria lymphocytes were separated from surgical specimens by density gradient. The sequencing sample was made of CD4+ T cells from ileum. Every receptor here comes from an adult with Crohn's disease. Some clones in this sample may be carry-over from other donors' samples.

The chain recombines TRBV7-9 with TRBJ1-2; the D is unclear. V was clipped by 0 bases and J by 7 bases, with 12 bases between them. Germline-derived CDR1 and CDR2 are SEHNR and FQNEAQ (reference sequence). This CDR3 comprises 14 residues. The CDR3: CASSLAFGSGGYTF. The CDR3 nucleotides are TGTGCCAGCAGCTTAGCGTTCGGGTCGGGTGGCTACACCTTC.

The chain employs TRBV10-3 and TRBJ1-5, with 10 bases fitting TRBD1. This CDR3 has 15 amino acids. Looked up from germline, CDR1 is ENHRY and CDR2 is SYGVKD. V trimming: 5 bases; J trimming: 5 bases; junction bases outside the gene matches: 6. The CDR3 region is CAISPGQGSYQPQHF. The CDR3 region has the DNA TGTGCCATCAGTCCGGGACAGGGGTCGTATCAGCCCCAGCATTTT.

V usage is TRBV5-1 and J usage is TRBJ2-3; a possible D gene is TRBD1 (6 bases). This CDR3 has 17 amino acids. Germline V lookup: CDR1 SGHRS, CDR2 YFSETQ. The ends were cut back, 0 bases at V and 4 bases at J, with 18 bases in the middle. The chain's CDR3 is CASSLAPGGPGADTQYF. CDR3 coding DNA: TGCGCCAGCAGCTTGGCCCCCGGCGGGCCAGGGGCAGATACGCAGTATTTT.

The chain combines TRBV20-1 with TRBJ2-7; 7 bases map to TRBD1. The J segment lost 6 bases and the V segment lost 3 bases, leaving 2 bases of the junction unmatched. The CDR3 totals 11 residues. CDR1 is DFQATT and CDR2 is SNEGSKA in the germline V gene (reference sequence). CDR3 amino acids: CSARTGSEQYF. The CDR3 DNA reads as TGCAGTGCTAGGACAGGGTCCGAGCAGTACTTC.

This chain uses TRBV6-1 with TRBJ2-7; 10 bases are a match to TRBD1. CDR1 MNHNS and CDR2 SASEGT come from the germline V gene. V gave up 6 bases and J gave up 3 bases; unmatched junction bases: 14. This CDR3 comprises 17 residues. The CDR3 DNA sequence: TGTGCCAGCAGAGAATCCACACCGGGACAGGGGAGCTACGAGCAGTACTTC. The encoded protein is CASRESTPGQGSYEQYF.

This chain joins TRBV5-4 and TRBJ1-1; perhaps TRBD1 as D (6 bases). Germline V gene sequence: CDR1 SGHNT, CDR2 YYREEE (reference sequence). There are 14 residues in the CDR3. V was pared by 4 bases and J by 1 base, with 11 bases between. The CDR3 loop reads CASSLQQGNTEAFF. CDR3 sequence (DNA): TGTGCCAGCAGCCTACAACAGGGGAACACTGAAGCTTTCTTT.

This chain links TRBV11-2 with TRBJ1-2, with D tentatively TRBD1 (6 bases). Trimming shortened V by 1 base and J by 7 bases, and 16 bases separated the two germline ends. There are 15 residues in the CDR3. Germline V gives CDR1 SGHAT, CDR2 FQNNGV. The CDR3 DNA follows: TGTGCCAGCAGCTTAGGCTCAGGGGTGCGTAGTGGCTACACCTTC. It encodes CASSLGSGVRSGYTF.

This clone has just one count. The chain carries TRBV5-8 and TRBJ1-3; the D gene is possibly TRBD1 (5 bases). The germline V gene has CDR1 SGHTS and CDR2 YDEGEE. CDR3 length: 17 amino acids. The germline V and J ends were trimmed by 5 bases and 0 bases, with 18 bases remaining between them. CDR3 nucleotides: TGTGCCAGCAGTTATTCCGGGACTGGGTTCTCTGGAAACACCATATATTTT. It encodes CASSYSGTGFSGNTIYF. The full variable domain, its missing parts supplied by reference TRBV5-8 and TRBJ1-3, is EAGVTQSPTHLIKTRGQQATLRCSPISGHTSVYWYQQALGLGLQFLLWYDEGEERNRGNFPPRFSGRQFPNYSSELNVNALELEDSALYLCASSYSGTGFSGNTIYFGEGSWLTVV.

The gene calls are TRBV7-2 and TRBJ1-2, with 8 bases matching TRBD1. Germline V CDR1 and CDR2: SGHTA, FQGNSA. The CDR3 extends over 14 amino acids. J was trimmed by 8 bases and V by 8 bases; bases with no gene match: 13. In DNA, the CDR3 is TGTGCCAGCTCGGACAGGGTCGGGGGAAGCGGCTACACCTTC. Protein sequence: CASSDRVGGSGYTF.

The chain joins TRBV5-1 to TRBJ1-2, with D possibly TRBD1 on 5 matching bases. CDR1 SGHRS and CDR2 YFSETQ come from the germline V gene. The V and J ends lost 4 bases and 1 base respectively, with 14 bases between them. The CDR3 is made up of 15 amino acids. The CDR3 DNA follows: TGCGCCAGCAGCCTGCGAACAGGCCATAACTATGGCTACACCTTC. Protein: CASSLRTGHNYGYTF.

The gene calls are TRBV6-5 and TRBJ1-1; TRBD1 matches at 9 bases. This CDR3 comprises 14 residues. The germline V gene encodes CDR1 MNHEY and CDR2 SVGAGI. The trim removed 6 bases at V and 5 bases at J, leaving 7 bases unmatched. The CDR3 DNA reads TGTGCCAGCAGCCAAGGACAGGGGCGAACTGAAGCTTTCTTT. Translating it yields CASSQGQGRTEAFF.

The CDR3 sequence: CASSLATGSTDTQYF. In nucleotides, the CDR3 is TGCGCCAGCAGCTTGGCCACAGGGAGCACAGATACGCAGTATTTT. This chain uses TRBV5-1 with TRBJ2-3; tentative D call: TRBD1 (6 bases). Germline V gene data show CDR1 as SGHRS and CDR2 as YFSETQ. V was clipped by 0 bases and J by 0 bases, with 8 bases between them. The CDR3 is 15 amino acids. The full variable domain, completed using reference TRBV5-1 and TRBJ2-3, is KAGVTQTPRYLIKTRGQQVTLSCSPISGHRSVSWYQQTPGQGLQFLFEYFSETQRNKGNFPGRFSGRQFSNSRSEMNVSTLELGDSALYLCASSLATGSTDTQYFGPGTRLTVL.

The J gene is TRBJ1-1, the V gene TRBV7-9, with 7 bases aligning to TRBD1. V gave up 1 base and J gave up 4 bases; unmatched junction bases: 6. This CDR3 spans 15 amino acids. The germline V gene encodes CDR1 SEHNR and CDR2 FQNEAQ (reference sequence). The DNA of the CDR3 is TGTGCCAGCAGCTTAGGACAGGGACCAATCACTGAAGCTTTCTTT. Its protein product is CASSLGQGPITEAFF.

The chain links TRBV7-3 to TRBJ2-3, with 12 bases aligning to TRBD2. Germline trimming cut 5 bases from V and 5 bases from J; bases unmatched to any gene: 5. CDR3 length equals 15 residues. In germline, CDR1 is SGHTA, CDR2 FQGTGA. CDR3 region: CASSQLAGGVDTQYF. CDR3 nucleotide sequence: TGTGCCAGCAGCCAACTAGCGGGAGGAGTAGATACGCAGTATTTT. The full variable domain, with the rest looked up from reference TRBV7-3 and TRBJ2-3, is GAGVSQTPSNKVTEKGKYVELRCDPISGHTALYWYRQSLGQGPEFLIYFQGTGAADDSGLPNDRFFAVRPEGSVSTLKIQRTERGDSAVYLCASSQLAGGVDTQYFGPGTRLTVL.

The chain joins TRBV14 to TRBJ2-3, with D hard to call. The CDR3 is made up of 15 amino acids. The V gene lost 1 base and the J gene lost 1 base, with 9 bases spanning the gap. In germline, CDR1 is SGHDN, CDR2 FVKESK. The CDR3 loop reads CASSQASPGTDTQYF. Here the CDR3 DNA reads TGTGCCAGCAGCCAAGCATCCCCGGGCACAGATACGCAGTATTTT.

This clone was seen a few times. The V call is TRBV9, the J call TRBJ1-1, with D unresolved. V gave up 0 bases and J gave up 6 bases, with 15 bases separating them. The CDR3 loop spans 15 amino acids. Germline V gene sequence: CDR1 SGDLS, CDR2 YYNGEE. CDR3: CASSVGPSNYAEAFF. DNA for the CDR3: TGTGCCAGCAGCGTAGGACCTTCTAACTACGCTGAAGCTTTCTTT. Variable domain in full (rest from reference TRBV9 and TRBJ1-1): DSGVTQTPKHLITATGQRVTLRCSPRSGDLSVYWYQQSLDQGLQFLIQYYNGEERAKGNILERFSAQQFPDLHSELNLSSLELGDSALYFCASSVGPSNYAEAFFGQGTRLTVV.

This clone appeared a few times. The chain joins TRBV6-6 to TRBJ2-7, with a weak D call TRBD2 (6 bases). The CDR3 is 16 residues long. CDR1 and CDR2 (germline): MNHNY, SVGAGI (reference sequence). Trimming shortened V by 0 bases and J by 2 bases, and 14 bases separated the two germline ends. CDR3 amino acids: CASSYSTGSGAYEQYF. CDR3 DNA sequence: TGTGCCAGCAGTTACTCGACCGGTAGCGGAGCCTACGAGCAGTACTTC.

V usage is TRBV19 and J usage is TRBJ1-2, with D hard to call. There are 12 residues in the CDR3. The V and J ends lost 4 bases and 5 bases respectively, with 8 bases between them. Germline V gives CDR1 LNHDA, CDR2 SQIVND (reference sequence). The CDR3 nucleotides are TGTGCCAGTAGTACTTCTATTTATGGCTACACCTTC. Translation gives CASSTSIYGYTF.

The chain uses TRBV7-2 and TRBJ2-5; 10 bases agree with TRBD2. The CDR3 runs 17 residues. Germline V gene data show CDR1 as SGHTA and CDR2 as FQGNSA. Trimming removed 1 base from V and 5 bases from J; junction bases left unmatched: 10. The CDR3 spells CASSLGALAGVGETQYF. CDR3 sequence (DNA): TGTGCCAGCAGCTTAGGTGCCCTAGCGGGAGTTGGGGAGACCCAGTACTTC. The variable domain in full, with the rest retrieved from reference TRBV7-2 and TRBJ2-5, is GAGVSQSPSNKVTEKGKDVELRCDPISGHTALYWYRQSLGQGLEFLIYFQGNSAPDKSGLPSDRFSAERTGGSVSTLTIQRTQQEDSAVYLCASSLGALAGVGETQYFGPGTRLLVL.

The chain couples TRBV18 to TRBJ2-1; TRBD2 matches 15 bases. Germline CDR1 reads KGHSH; CDR2 reads LQKENI. V lost 0 bases and J lost 9; bases outside the gene matches: 9. The CDR3 length is 18 residues. CDR3 protein: CASSPPSHRTSGRGEQFF. CDR3 coding DNA: TGTGCCAGCTCACCACCGTCCCACCGGACTAGCGGGAGGGGTGAGCAGTTCTTC.

V and J are TRBV19 and TRBJ1-1, with a possible D match to TRBD1 (5 bases). CDR3 length: 13 amino acids. Trimming removed 4 bases from V and 2 bases from J, with 8 bases in between. CDR1 is LNHDA and CDR2 is SQIVND in the germline V gene (reference sequence). DNA of the CDR3: TGTGCCAGTAGTAGGCAGGGTAACACTGAAGCTTTCTTT. Amino acid sequence: CASSRQGNTEAFF.

The chain combines TRBV29-1 with TRBJ1-1; 7 bases are shared with TRBD1. Losses at the gene ends were 6 bases for V and 3 bases for J; bases not matched to a gene: 7. This CDR3 has 13 amino acids. Per the germline V gene, CDR1 is SQVTM and CDR2 is ANQGSEA. The DNA of the CDR3 is TGCAGCGTGGGGGACAGAGGGGACACTGAAGCTTTCTTT. It translates to CSVGDRGDTEAFF.

The genes are TRBV7-8 and TRBJ2-2, with TRBD1 identical over 10 bases. The CDR3 spans 16 residues. Germline V lookup: CDR1 SGHVS, CDR2 FQNEAQ. Unmatched junction bases numbered 4, after V lost 5 bases and J lost 1 base. In DNA, the CDR3 is TGTGCCAGCAGCCCCCGGGACAGGGGGAACACCGGGGAGCTGTTTTTT. The encoded protein is CASSPRDRGNTGELFF.

V usage is TRBV19 and J usage is TRBJ1-1; D is unclear. The CDR3 is 12 amino acids. Germline loops: CDR1 LNHDA, CDR2 SQIVND (reference sequence). Trimming removed 3 bases at V and 13 bases at J, with 15 bases between. This CDR3 is CASSIVSRRVFF. In nucleotides, the CDR3 is TGTGCCAGTAGTATTGTATCTAGGCGGGTTTTCTTT. The variable domain in full, with the rest retrieved from reference TRBV19 and TRBJ1-1, is DGGITQSPKYLFRKEGQNVTLSCEQNLNHDAMYWYRQDPGQGLRLIYYSQIVNDFQKGDIAEGYSVSREKKESFPLTVTSAQKNPTAFYLCASSIVSRRVFFGQGTRLTVV.

The chain combines TRBV30 with TRBJ1-5; TRBD1 matches at 8 bases. This CDR3 contains 13 residues. Germline V lookup: CDR1 GTSNPN, CDR2 SVGIG (reference sequence). Unmatched junction bases numbered 7, after V lost 5 bases and J lost 7 bases. The CDR3 protein is CAWGQGAGQPQHF. CDR3 nucleotide sequence: TGTGCCTGGGGACAGGGCGCGGGACAGCCCCAGCATTTT.

This clone was counted between two and nine times. DNA for the CDR3: TGTGCCAGTAGTGCGGGACAGGGGGGATTCCAAGAGACCCAGTACTTC. Its protein is CASSAGQGGFQETQYF. The chain carries TRBV19 and TRBJ2-5; 11 positions agree with TRBD1. V gave up 5 bases and J gave up 1 base; unmatched junction bases: 6. CDR3 length: 16 residues. Germline V gene data show CDR1 as LNHDA and CDR2 as SQIVND (reference sequence).

This chain joins TRBV6-1 and TRBJ2-7; 8 nucleotides match TRBD1. CDR1 is MNHNS and CDR2 is SASEGT in the germline V gene. The V gene end was trimmed by 7 bases and the J gene end by 4 bases; junction bases not matched to a gene: 6. This CDR3 region has 13 residues. This CDR3 is CASKQGALYEQYF. The CDR3 DNA sequence: TGTGCCAGCAAGCAGGGGGCCCTATACGAGCAGTACTTC.

The V and J genes are TRBV19 and TRBJ2-1; D perhaps matches TRBD1 (6 bases). The germline V gene has CDR1 LNHDA and CDR2 SQIVND (reference sequence). This CDR3 is 13 amino acids long. V was trimmed by 4 bases and J by 6 bases, leaving 10 bases between them. The CDR3 coding sequence is TGTGCCAGTAGTAGTATAGGGGGCAATGAGCAGTTCTTC. Protein: CASSSIGGNEQFF.

This clone was found a few times. The J gene is TRBJ2-1, the V gene TRBV10-3, with 7 nucleotides matching TRBD1. CDR1 and CDR2 from the germline V gene are ENHRY and SYGVKD. The CDR3 is 14 residues long. J was trimmed by 8 bases and V by 0 bases; bases with no gene match: 4. The CDR3 DNA reads TGTGCCATCAGTGAGTCGACAGGGTCGTATGAGCAGTTCTTC. Translating gives CAISESTGSYEQFF.

This clone was seen a handful of times. CDR3 region: CASSFQNEKLFF. The CDR3 DNA sequence: TGTGCCAGCAGCTTTCAGAATGAAAAACTGTTTTTT. The gene calls are TRBV5-5 and TRBJ1-4; D not resolved. V lost 2 bases to trimming and J lost 5 bases, with 4 bases between them. Looked up from germline, CDR1 is SGHKS and CDR2 is YYEKEE (reference sequence). The CDR3 runs to 12 residues.